This T cell receptor beta chain comes out of a study of T cell repertoires in cytomegalovirus infection. Germline V gene data show CDR1 as DFQATT and CDR2 as SNEGSKA (reference sequence). This CDR3 region has 13 residues. Trimming took off 3 bases at V and 6 bases at J, with 14 bases between the two ends. Of note for this clonotype: Its antigen is as yet unknown.

One entry per CDR3 protein results from TCRdb running MiXCR on the reads. In the table there are approximately 600,000 distinct CDR3 sequences, over 35% of which are singletons. The genes are TRBV20-1 and TRBJ1-2, with no clear D. This material consisted of cultured PBMCs, taken from culture after CMV antigen stimulation. The sequence derives from a human donor in good health (CMV status not recorded). Some clones in this sample may be carry-over from other donors' samples. CDR3 sequence reads: CSASESQTDGYTF. CDR3 bases: TGCAGTGCTAGTGAATCTCAGACGGATGGCTACACCTTC.